These T cell receptor beta chains were read from a single sample in a study of T cells in Graves' hyperthyroidism and ophthalmopathy. One entry per CDR3 protein, called by TCRdb with MiXCR from the multiplex PCR reads. Of 300,000 to 500,000 distinct CDR3 sequences listed, around 15% are singletons. Sequencing was performed on blood. Every receptor here comes from a middle-aged man with Graves' ophthalmopathy. Each CDR3 is given with its conserved first and last residue. Fields, in order: V gene, CDR3 protein.

TRBV19 | CASSALRRGGSPLNEQFF
TRBV7-2 | CASSSTRLAGSLEQFF
TRBV3-1 | CASSLGDRGNNQPQHF
TRBV13 | CASSPPRRETQYF
TRBV7-9 | CASSLVAGAYEQFF
TRBV7-2 | CASSKAAGIMNTEAFF
TRBV5-1 | CASSLAGTGSYNEQFF
TRBV6-1 | CASSTSGTSYEQYF
TRBV11-2 | CASSLDKGSHNEQFF
TRBV24-1 | CATRRTEQETQYF
TRBV12-3/TRBV12-4 | CASSPLEAAVVTEAFF
TRBV6-1 | CASYDRAAAKNIQYF
TRBV20-1 | CSARRTSGRGIQETQYF
TRBV12-3/TRBV12-4 | CASSDRGSSQPQHF
TRBV30 | CAWSVRDSHYGYTF
TRBV6-1 | CASIGRDGGGYTF
TRBV25-1 | CASTRVGAYEQYF
TRBV6-1 | CASSRSGDGYTF
TRBV25-1 | CASSEGSAYEQYF
TRBV20-1 | CSARGGTRGGEQYF
TRBV7-9 | CASSLEAGSNEQFF
TRBV20-1 | CNAVKTSSNERFF
TRBV11-3 | CASSLDQDEQFF
TRBV3-1 | CASSRDTRVSYEQYF
TRBV3-1 | CANSPPGANVLTF
TRBV29-1 | CSVGLDRWNTEAFF
TRBV28 | CASSLPEGGELFF
TRBV20-1 | CSARVRGGRSYNEQFF
TRBV6-2/TRBV6-3 | CASSYQIGLAGDPWQYF
TRBV20-1 | CSASLPNTGELFF
TRBV7-9 | CASSLLGQTGRENIQYF
TRBV7-2 | CASSLARGRMNYGYTF